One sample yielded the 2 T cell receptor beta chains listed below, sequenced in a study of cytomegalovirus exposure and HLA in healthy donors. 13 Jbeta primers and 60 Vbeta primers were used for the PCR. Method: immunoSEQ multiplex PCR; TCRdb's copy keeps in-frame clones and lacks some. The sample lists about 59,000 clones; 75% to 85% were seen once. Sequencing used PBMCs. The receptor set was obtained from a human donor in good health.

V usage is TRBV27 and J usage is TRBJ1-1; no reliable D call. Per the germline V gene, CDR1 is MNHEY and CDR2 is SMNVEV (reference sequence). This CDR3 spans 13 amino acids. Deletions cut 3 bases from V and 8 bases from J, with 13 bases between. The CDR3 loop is CASSFEGAREAFF. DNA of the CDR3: TGTGCCAGCAGTTTTGAGGGAGCCAGGGAAGCTTTCTTT.

The CDR3 sequence: CASSLEAETQYF. The CDR3 DNA reads TGTGCCAGCAGCTTAGAAGCAGAGACCCAGTACTTC. The V and J genes are TRBV7-9 and TRBJ2-5; D unclear. The CDR3 loop spans 12 amino acids. Per germline, CDR1 SEHNR and CDR2 FQNEAQ (reference sequence). Between the trimmed V and J ends, which lost 1 base and 4 bases, there was a span of 4 bases.